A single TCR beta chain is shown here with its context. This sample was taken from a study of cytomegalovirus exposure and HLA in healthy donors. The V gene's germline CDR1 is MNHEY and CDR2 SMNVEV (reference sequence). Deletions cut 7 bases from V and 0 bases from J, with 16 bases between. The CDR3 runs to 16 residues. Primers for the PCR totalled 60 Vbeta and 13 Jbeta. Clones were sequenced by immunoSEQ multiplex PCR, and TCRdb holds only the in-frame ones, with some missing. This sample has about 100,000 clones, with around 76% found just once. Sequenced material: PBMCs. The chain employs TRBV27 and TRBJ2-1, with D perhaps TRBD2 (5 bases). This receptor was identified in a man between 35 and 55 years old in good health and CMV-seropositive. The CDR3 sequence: CASIGKGVSSYNEQFF. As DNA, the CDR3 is TGTGCCAGCATTGGAAAGGGAGTGAGCTCCTACAATGAGCAGTTCTTC.